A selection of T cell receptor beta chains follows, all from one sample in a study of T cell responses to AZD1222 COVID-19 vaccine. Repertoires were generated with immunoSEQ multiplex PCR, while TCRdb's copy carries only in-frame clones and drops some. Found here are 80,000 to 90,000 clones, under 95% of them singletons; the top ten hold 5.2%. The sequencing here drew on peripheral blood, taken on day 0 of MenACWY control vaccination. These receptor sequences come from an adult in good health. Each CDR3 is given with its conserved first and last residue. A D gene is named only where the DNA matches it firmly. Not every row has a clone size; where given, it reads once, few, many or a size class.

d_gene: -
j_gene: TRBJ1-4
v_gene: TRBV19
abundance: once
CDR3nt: TGTGCCAGTAGTATGGAGGACAGCCGGAATGAAAAACTGTTTTTT
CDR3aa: CASSMEDSRNEKLFF

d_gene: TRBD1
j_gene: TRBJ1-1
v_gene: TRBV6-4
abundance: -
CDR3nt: TGTGCCAGCAGTGCCACAACAGGGGGCCGCACTGAAGCTTTCTTT
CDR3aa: CASSATTGGRTEAFF

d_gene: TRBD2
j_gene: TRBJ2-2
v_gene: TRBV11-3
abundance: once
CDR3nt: TGTGCCAGCAGCCCCGGACTAGCGGGAGAGGTTGGGGAGCTGTTTTTT
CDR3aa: CASSPGLAGEVGELFF

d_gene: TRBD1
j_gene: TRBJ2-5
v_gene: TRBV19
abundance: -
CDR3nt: TGTGCCAGTAGTAAAGGGACAGGACAAGAGACCCAGTACTTC
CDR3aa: CASSKGTGQETQYF

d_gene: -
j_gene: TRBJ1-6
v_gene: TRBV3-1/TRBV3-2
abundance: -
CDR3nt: TGTGCCAGCAGCCCAAGAAGGGTAGACAATTCACCCCTCCACTTT
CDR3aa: CASSPRRVDNSPLHF

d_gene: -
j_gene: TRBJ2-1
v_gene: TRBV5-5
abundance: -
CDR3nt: TGTGCCAGCAGCGCTGGGACGAATGAGCAGTTCTTC
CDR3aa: CASSAGTNEQFF

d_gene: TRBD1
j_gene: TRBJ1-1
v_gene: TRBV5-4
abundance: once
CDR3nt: TGTGCCAGCAGCTACGGACAGGGGTGGAGCACTGAAGCTTTCTTT
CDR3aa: CASSYGQGWSTEAFF

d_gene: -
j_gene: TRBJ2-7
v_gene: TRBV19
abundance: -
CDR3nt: TGTGCCAGTAGTATTCCAACCCAGACCGAGGGCGGCGACGAGCAGTACTTC
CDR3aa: CASSIPTQTEGGDEQYF

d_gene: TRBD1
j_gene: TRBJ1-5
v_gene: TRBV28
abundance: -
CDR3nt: TGTGCCAGCAGAACAGGGGGTTGGCATCAGCCCCAGCATTTT
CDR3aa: CASRTGGWHQPQHF

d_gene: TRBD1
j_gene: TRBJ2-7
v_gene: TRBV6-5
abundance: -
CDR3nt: TGTGCCAGCAGTTTAGACAGGGTTGTCGACGAGCAGTACTTC
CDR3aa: CASSLDRVVDEQYF

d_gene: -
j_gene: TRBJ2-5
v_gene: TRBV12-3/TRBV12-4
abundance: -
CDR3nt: TGTGCCAGCAGTTTCGCCCGGGAGGAGACCCAGTACTTC
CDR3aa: CASSFAREETQYF

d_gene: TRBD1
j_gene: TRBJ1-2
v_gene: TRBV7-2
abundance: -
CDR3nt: TGTGCCAGCAGCTTAGGACAGGGAAATGGCTACACCTTC
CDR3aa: CASSLGQGNGYTF

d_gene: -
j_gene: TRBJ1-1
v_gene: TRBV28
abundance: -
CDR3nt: TGTGCCAGCAGTTTAATACAACAGAACACTGAAGCTTTCTTT
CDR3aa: CASSLIQQNTEAFF

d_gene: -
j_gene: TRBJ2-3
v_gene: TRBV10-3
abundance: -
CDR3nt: TGTGCCCTCTCTGGGGGAGCGACAGATACGCAGTATTTT
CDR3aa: CALSGGATDTQYF

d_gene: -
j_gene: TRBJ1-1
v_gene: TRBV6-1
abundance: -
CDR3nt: TGTGCCAGCAGTGAAGTGGGAAACACTGAAGCTTTCTTT
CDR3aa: CASSEVGNTEAFF

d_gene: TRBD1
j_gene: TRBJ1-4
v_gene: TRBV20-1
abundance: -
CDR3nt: TGCAGTGCTAGTACCGGGACAGGAAATGAAAAACTGTTTTTT
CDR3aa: CSASTGTGNEKLFF

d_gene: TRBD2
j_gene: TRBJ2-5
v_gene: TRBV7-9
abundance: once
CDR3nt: TGTGCCAGCAGCCTTGGACTAGCGGGGGTAGAGACCCAGTACTTC
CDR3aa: CASSLGLAGVETQYF

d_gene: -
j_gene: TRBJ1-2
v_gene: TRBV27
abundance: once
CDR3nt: TGTGCCAGTTCGCCCCCGGGGCCGGGCTATGGCTACACCTTC
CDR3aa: CASSPPGPGYGYTF

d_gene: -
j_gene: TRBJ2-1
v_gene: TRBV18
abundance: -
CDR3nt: TGTGCCAGCTCACCCCAGTCATTCTCCTACAATGAGCAGTTCTTC
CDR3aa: CASSPQSFSYNEQFF

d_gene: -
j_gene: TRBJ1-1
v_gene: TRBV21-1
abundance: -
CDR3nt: TGTGCCAGCTCGGGCGGGGCCACTGAAGCTTTCTTT
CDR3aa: CASSGGATEAFF

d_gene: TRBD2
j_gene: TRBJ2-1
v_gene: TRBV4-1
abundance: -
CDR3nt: TGCGCCAGCAGCCAACCACCTAGAGCGGGGGAGTACAATGAGCAGTTCTTC
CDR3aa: CASSQPPRAGEYNEQFF

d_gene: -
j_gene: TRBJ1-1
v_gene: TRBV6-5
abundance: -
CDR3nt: TGTGCCAGCAGGGGTGTTCCAGCCAAGAACACTGAAGCTTTCTTT
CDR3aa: CASRGVPAKNTEAFF

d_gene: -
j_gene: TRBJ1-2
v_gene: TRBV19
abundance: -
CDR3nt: TGTGCCAGTAGTATAGACGTGGATCTGGGCTATGGCTACACCTTC
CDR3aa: CASSIDVDLGYGYTF

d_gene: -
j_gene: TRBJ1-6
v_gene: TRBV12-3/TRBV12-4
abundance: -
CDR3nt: TGTGCCAGCAGTTTAGGGGGCGAATCACCCCTCCACTTT
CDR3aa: CASSLGGESPLHF

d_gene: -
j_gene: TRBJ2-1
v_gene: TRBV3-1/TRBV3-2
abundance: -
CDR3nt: TGTGCCAGCAGCCAAGATCCCACTAGATTCAATGAGCAGTTCTTC
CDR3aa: CASSQDPTRFNEQFF

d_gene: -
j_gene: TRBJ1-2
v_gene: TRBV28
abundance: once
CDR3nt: TGTGCCAGCCACACGAACTATGGCTACACCTTC
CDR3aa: CASHTNYGYTF

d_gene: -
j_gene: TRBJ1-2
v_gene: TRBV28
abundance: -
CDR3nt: TGTGCCAGCAGTTTACCGGGGGCGAGGGGCTACACCTTC
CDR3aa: CASSLPGARGYTF

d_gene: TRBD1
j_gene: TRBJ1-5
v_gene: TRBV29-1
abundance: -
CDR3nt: TGCAGCGTTGCACAGGGGGAGAGCAATCAGCCCCAGCATTTT
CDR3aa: CSVAQGESNQPQHF

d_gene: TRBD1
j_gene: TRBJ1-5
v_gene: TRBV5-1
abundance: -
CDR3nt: TGCGCCAGCAGCCTAACAGGGGTCGGCAATCAGCCCCAGCATTTT
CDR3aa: CASSLTGVGNQPQHF

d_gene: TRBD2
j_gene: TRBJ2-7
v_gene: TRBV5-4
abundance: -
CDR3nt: TGTGCCAGCAGCTTCCAACTAGCGGGAGCGGTCGAGCAGTACTTC
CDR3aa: CASSFQLAGAVEQYF

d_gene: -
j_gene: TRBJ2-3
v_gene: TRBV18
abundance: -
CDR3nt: TGTGCCAGCTCACCTCTCCCTCACAGCCCAGATACGCAGTATTTT
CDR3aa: CASSPLPHSPDTQYF

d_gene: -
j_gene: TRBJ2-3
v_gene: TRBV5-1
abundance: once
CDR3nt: TGCGCCAGCAGCTTGGGAAGAGCGGATACGCAGTATTTT
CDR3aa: CASSLGRADTQYF

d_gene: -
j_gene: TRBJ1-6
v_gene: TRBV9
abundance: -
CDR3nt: TGTGCCAGCAGCGAACCTAGTTTAGGGTTAAATTCACCCCTCCACTTT
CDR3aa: CASSEPSLGLNSPLHF

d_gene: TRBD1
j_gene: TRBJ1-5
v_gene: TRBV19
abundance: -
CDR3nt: TGTGCCAGTAGTACACGAGACAGGGGGGTTGATTATCAGCCCCAGCATTTT
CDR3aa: CASSTRDRGVDYQPQHF

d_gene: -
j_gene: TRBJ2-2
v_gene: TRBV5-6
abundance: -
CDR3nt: TGTGCCAGCAGCTCACTCACAGGGCAGGTCGCCGGGGAGCTGTTTTTT
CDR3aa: CASSSLTGQVAGELFF

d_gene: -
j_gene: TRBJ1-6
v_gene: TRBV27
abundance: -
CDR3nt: TGTGCCAGCAGTTTATTTCCGAGCTCCTATAATTCACCCCTCCACTTT
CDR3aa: CASSLFPSSYNSPLHF

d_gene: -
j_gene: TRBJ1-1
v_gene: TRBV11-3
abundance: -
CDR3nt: TGTGCCAGCAGCTTAGATTCGTTGGGCACTGAAGCTTTCTTT
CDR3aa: CASSLDSLGTEAFF

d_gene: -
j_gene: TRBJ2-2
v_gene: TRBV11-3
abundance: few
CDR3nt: TGTGCCAGCAGCTCTATGCGCACCGGGGAGCTGTTTTTT
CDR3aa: CASSSMRTGELFF

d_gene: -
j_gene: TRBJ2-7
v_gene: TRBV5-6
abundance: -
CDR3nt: TGTGCCAGCTGCCTGGGGCAGGCACGACCCTCCTACGAGCAGTACTTC
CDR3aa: CASCLGQARPSYEQYF

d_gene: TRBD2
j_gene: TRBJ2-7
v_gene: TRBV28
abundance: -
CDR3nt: TGTGCCAGCAGTTCCCCTAGCGGGGGGGCTTTCGAGCAGTACTTC
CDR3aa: CASSSPSGGAFEQYF

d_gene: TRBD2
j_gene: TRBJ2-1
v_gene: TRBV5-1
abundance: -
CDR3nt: TGCGCCAGCAGACGAAGAGGGACTAGCAGTAGGAATGAGCAGTTCTTC
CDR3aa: CASRRRGTSSRNEQFF

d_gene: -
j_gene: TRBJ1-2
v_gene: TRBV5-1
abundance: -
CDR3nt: TGCGCCAGCAGCTCGGACACCTTATCAGGAGGCTACACCTTC
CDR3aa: CASSSDTLSGGYTF

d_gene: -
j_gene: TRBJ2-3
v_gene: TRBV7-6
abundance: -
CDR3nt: TGTGCCAGCAGCTTAGACGAGAGGGCGGCTAGCACAGATACGCAGTATTTT
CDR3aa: CASSLDERAASTDTQYF

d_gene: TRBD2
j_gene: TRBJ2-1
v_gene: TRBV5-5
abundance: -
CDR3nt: TGTGCCAGCAGCGCAACTAGCGGCAACAATGAGCAGTTCTTC
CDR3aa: CASSATSGNNEQFF

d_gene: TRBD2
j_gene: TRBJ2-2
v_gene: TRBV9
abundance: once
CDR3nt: TGTGCCAGCAGCGCGAGTAGGGCTAGCGGGACCAGGGAGCTGTTTTTT
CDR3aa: CASSASRASGTRELFF

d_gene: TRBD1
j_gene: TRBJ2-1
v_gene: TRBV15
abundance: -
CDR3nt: TGTGCCACCAGCAGAGAGGGACAGGGCTATGAGCAGTTCTTC
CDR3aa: CATSREGQGYEQFF

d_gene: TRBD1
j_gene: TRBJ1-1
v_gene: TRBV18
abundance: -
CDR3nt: TGTGCCAGCTCACCACCGACAGGGATGAACACTGAAGCTTTCTTT
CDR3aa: CASSPPTGMNTEAFF

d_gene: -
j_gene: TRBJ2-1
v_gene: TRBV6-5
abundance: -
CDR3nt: TGTGCCAGCAGTTACTCGACTGAGCAGTTCTTC
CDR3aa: CASSYSTEQFF

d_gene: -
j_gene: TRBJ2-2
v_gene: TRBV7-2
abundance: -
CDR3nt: TGTGCCAGCAGCCCGCCGGGCAGCCGGTTGAGCACCGGGGAGCTGTTTTTT
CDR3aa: CASSPPGSRLSTGELFF

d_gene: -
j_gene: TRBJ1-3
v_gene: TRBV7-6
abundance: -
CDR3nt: TGTGCCAGCAGCTTAATTTCTCCGGAACCGGGGAACACCATATATTTT
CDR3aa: CASSLISPEPGNTIYF

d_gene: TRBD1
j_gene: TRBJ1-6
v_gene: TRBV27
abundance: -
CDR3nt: TGTGCCAGCGCTGAGGACAGGGATTCACCCCTCCACTTT
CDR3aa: CASAEDRDSPLHF

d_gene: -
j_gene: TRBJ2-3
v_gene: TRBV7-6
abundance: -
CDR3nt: TGTGCCAGCAGCTTGGCGGTAGCGTTGACAGATACGCAGTATTTT
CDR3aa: CASSLAVALTDTQYF

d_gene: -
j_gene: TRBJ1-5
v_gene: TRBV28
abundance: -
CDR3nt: TGTGCCAGCAGTTGGCAACCACTTAATCAGCCCCAGCATTTT
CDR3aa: CASSWQPLNQPQHF

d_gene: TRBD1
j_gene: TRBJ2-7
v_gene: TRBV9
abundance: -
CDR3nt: TGTGCCAGCAGCGCCCAAACAGGGGCCCTCTACGAGCAGTACTTC
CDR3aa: CASSAQTGALYEQYF

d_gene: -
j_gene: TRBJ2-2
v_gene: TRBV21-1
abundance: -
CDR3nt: TGTGCCAGCAGCAACCAAGTTGGGACCCCGAACACCGGGGAGCTGTTTTTT
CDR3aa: CASSNQVGTPNTGELFF

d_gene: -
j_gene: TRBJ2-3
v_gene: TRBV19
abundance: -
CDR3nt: TGTGCCAGTAGTACCCAAGGCACAGATACGCAGTATTTT
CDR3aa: CASSTQGTDTQYF

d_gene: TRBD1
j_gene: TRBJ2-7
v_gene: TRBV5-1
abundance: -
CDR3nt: TGCGCCAGCAGTAAAGACAGGGGGTACGAGCAGTACTTC
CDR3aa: CASSKDRGYEQYF